This entry features one T cell receptor beta chain sequence. The antigen is unknown. Trimming removed 3 bases from V and 5 bases from J; junction bases left unmatched: 4. Per the germline V gene, CDR1 is SGDLS and CDR2 is YYNGEE. The CDR3 length is 15 residues. The entry originates in a study of shared clonotypes between healthy human individuals. Points from the study as a whole: Four donors held roughly 5% of naive CD4 clonotypes in common.

Every subset's genomic DNA went evenly onto several immunoSEQ plates. Per the study methods: From ImmunoSEQ came sequences covering only the junction and carrying no quality scores, so filtering differed. TCRdb keeps only in-frame clones here, not all; method: immunoSEQ multiplex PCR. From that table come the V and J calls and clone size; the DNA was used to work out D and trimming. Among over a million clones, more than 75% were seen once, and the ten largest hold roughly 0.61%. The sample was memory CD4+ T cells from PBMCs. Subset here: CD45RA-negative fraction. This clonotype originated in a man between 18 and 29 years old in good health. Some clones in this sample may be carry-over from other donors' samples. V usage is TRBV9 and J usage is TRBJ2-7; 14 bases are a match to TRBD2. The CDR3 DNA reads as TGTGCCAGCAGCGCGGGACTAGCGGGAGTTAACGAGCAGTACTTC. Its translation is CASSAGLAGVNEQYF.